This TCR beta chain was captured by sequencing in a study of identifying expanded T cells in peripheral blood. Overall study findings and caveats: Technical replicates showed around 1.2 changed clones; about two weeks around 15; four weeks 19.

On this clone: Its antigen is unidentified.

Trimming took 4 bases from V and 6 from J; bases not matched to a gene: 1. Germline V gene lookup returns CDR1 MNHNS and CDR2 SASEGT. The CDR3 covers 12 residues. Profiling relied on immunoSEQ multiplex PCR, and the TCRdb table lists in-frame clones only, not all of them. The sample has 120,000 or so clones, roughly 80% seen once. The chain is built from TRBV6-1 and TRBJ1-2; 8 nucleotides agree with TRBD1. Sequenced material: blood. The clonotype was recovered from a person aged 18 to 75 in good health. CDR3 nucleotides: TGTGCCAGCAGTGTGGGACAGGATGGCTACACCTTC. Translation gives CASSVGQDGYTF.